This T cell receptor (beta chain) is drawn from a study of OX40 agonist ivuxolimab in advanced cancers. Study as a whole: The diagnoses of dose-escalation patients were hepatocellular carcinoma, melanoma, renal cell or head and neck cancer.

Method: immunoSEQ multiplex PCR; TCRdb's copy keeps in-frame clones and lacks some. Altogether approximately 30,000 clones are present, almost 85% being singletons, with the ten largest covering 22%. Looked up from germline, CDR1 is DFQATT and CDR2 is SNEGSKA (reference sequence). V dropped 6 bases and J dropped 5 bases, with 7 bases sitting between them. The CDR3 has 11 residues. Patients were ruled out by autoimmune disease history or systemic immunosuppression. This specimen consisted of CD4+ or CD8+ T cells sorted from blood, obtained in a trial of the OX40 agonist ivuxolimab. The TCR comes from an adult with an advanced solid tumor such as melanoma, head and neck, liver or kidney cancer. This chain connects TRBV20-1 to TRBJ2-2; perhaps TRBD1 as D (5 bases). The CDR3 here is CSARQTGELFF. CDR3 bases: TGCAGTGCCCGACAGACCGGGGAGCTGTTTTTT.